The following is a T cell receptor beta chain sequence with its context. The antigen is undetermined. Clones were read by immunoSEQ multiplex PCR, and TCRdb kept only the in-frame ones, dropping some. The sample records over 2 million clones, over 85% being singletons. These data originate in a study of shared clonotypes between healthy human individuals. Study in general: Three plates each covered CD4 naive and memory; CD8 naive two, CD8 memory one. Study conclusions and caveats: Compared with clonotypes that all four donors shared, non-shared clonotypes had lower generation probabilities. Sorted-subset sequencing, rarefaction showed, was incomplete despite large depth.

Germline V CDR1 and CDR2: MDHEN, SYDVKM. Trimming left V 3 bases short and J 4 bases short, with 15 bases between. The CDR3 sequence is 15 residues long. Naive CD8 isolation took CD45RO-negative cells positively selected for CCR7 and excluded terminally differentiated effector memory CD45RA+ cells. Material: naive CD8+ T cells sorted from blood. This chain connects TRBV28 to TRBJ1-2; D gene ambiguous. This TCR came from a man between 18 and 29 years old in good health. CDR3 sequence: CASSFRGAPTYGYTF. The CDR3 DNA reads as TGTGCCAGCAGTTTTCGAGGAGCACCGACCTATGGCTACACCTTC.